This T cell receptor beta chain comes out of a study of response to subunit inactivated influenza vaccine. TCRdb used MiXCR to reprocess the RT-PCR reads, holding one entry per CDR3 protein. The data hold approximately 500,000 distinct CDR3 sequences, with roughly 13% observed a single time. Germline CDR1 and CDR2: MNHEY and SVGAGI. The CDR3 extends over 13 amino acids. Whole-study findings and limits: That few new T cells are recruited by each seasonal influenza vaccination was the authors' suggestion.

This clonotype was picked up one time. What it recognizes is unknown. Mismatch with germline at one junction end may stem from a read error. This receptor was identified in a man aged 50 to 60 who received an inactivated influenza vaccine. This specimen consisted of PBMCs from blood, obtained roughly 48 days after vaccination. This sequence joins TRBV6-5 and TRBJ1-3, with TRBD1 as a possible D gene (5 bases). CDR3 sequence (DNA): TGTGCCACCAGTCGGGGGGCTGGAAACACCATATATTTT. Amino acid sequence: CATSRGAGNTIYF.